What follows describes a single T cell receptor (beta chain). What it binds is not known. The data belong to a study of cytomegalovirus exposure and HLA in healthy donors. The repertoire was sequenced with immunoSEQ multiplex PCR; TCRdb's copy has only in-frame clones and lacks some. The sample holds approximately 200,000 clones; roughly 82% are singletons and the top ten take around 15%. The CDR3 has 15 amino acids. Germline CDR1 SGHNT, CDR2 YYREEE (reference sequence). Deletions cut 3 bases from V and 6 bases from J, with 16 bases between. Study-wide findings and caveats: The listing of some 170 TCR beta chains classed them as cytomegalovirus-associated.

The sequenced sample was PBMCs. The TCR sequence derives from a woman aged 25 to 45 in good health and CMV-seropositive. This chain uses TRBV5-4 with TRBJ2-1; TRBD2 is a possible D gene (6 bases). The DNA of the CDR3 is TGTGCCAGCAGCTGGAGCTCCGGGACTCCCAATGAGCAGTTCTTC. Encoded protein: CASSWSSGTPNEQFF.